These 5 T cell receptor beta chains originate from one sample sequenced in a study of cytotoxic CD8 clonotypes in ibrutinib-treated CLL. Sequencing used immunoSEQ multiplex PCR; TCRdb keeps in-frame clones, though not all of them. Of 140,000 to 150,000 clones listed, 76% were seen once; the top ten hold 5% to 5.5%. The sequencing used PBMCs, collected after 24 months of ibrutinib treatment. These receptors were obtained from a human donor with chronic lymphocytic leukemia.

V is TRBV7-6 and J is TRBJ1-6, with a possible D match to TRBD1 (5 bases). V was clipped by 5 bases and J by 0 bases, with 11 bases between them. Germline lookup yields CDR1 SGHVS and CDR2 FNYEAQ. CDR3 length: 16 amino acids. CDR3 residues: CASSRDSSSYNSPLHF. CDR3 sequence (DNA): TGTGCCAGCAGCCGGGACTCCAGCTCCTATAATTCACCCCTCCACTTT. The entire variable domain, with the rest obtained from reference TRBV7-6 and TRBJ1-6, is as follows: GAGVSQSPRYKVTKRGQDVALRCDPISGHVSLYWYRQALGQGPEFLTYFNYEAQQDKSGLPNDRFSAERPEGSISTLTIQRTEQRDSAMYRCASSRDSSSYNSPLHFGNGTRLTVT.

The CDR3 protein is CFWDEGLYEQYF. The CDR3 region has the DNA TGTTTTTGGGACGAGGGGCTTTACGAGCAGTACTTC. The chain employs TRBV5-6 and TRBJ2-7; D tentatively fits TRBD1 or TRBD2 (5 bases each). CDR1 is SGHDT and CDR2 is YYEEEE in the germline V gene. The CDR3 is 12 amino acids.

The chain employs TRBV7-9 and TRBJ2-5; D possibly corresponds to TRBD1 (6 bases). V was trimmed by 2 bases and J by 1 base, leaving 14 bases between them. The CDR3 totals 16 residues. From germline, CDR1 is SEHNR and CDR2 FQNEAQ (reference sequence). The DNA for the CDR3 is TGTGCCAGCAGCTTATTTGGGGGCCCCCGCCAAGAGACCCAGTACTTC. This encodes CASSLFGGPRQETQYF.

This clone has a count of ten or more. CDR3 DNA sequence: TGTGCCAGCTCACCGTGGAGGTGGGCTGAGCAGTTCTTC. It codes for CASSPWRWAEQFF. J is TRBJ2-1 and V is TRBV18; D may be TRBD2 (5 bases). The length of the CDR3 is 13 residues. The germline V gene has CDR1 KGHSH and CDR2 LQKENI. V was pared by 3 bases and J by 9 bases, with 12 bases between.

This chain joins TRBV6-6 and TRBJ2-3; D assignment may be TRBD1 or TRBD2 (6 bases each). Germline V gives CDR1 MNHNY, CDR2 SVGAGI (reference sequence). Between the trimmed V and J ends, which lost 5 bases and 4 bases, there was a span of 16 bases. This CDR3 comprises 15 residues. The CDR3 DNA sequence: TGTGCCAGCAGTGACTGGGGGGCCTCCCCAGATACGCAGTATTTT. Translation: CASSDWGASPDTQYF.